Listed below are T cell receptor beta chains from one sample, sequenced in a study of graft-versus-host responses after intestinal transplantation. No antigen is known for these receptors. Measured with immunoSEQ multiplex PCR; TCRdb has only the in-frame clones, and not every one. The sample has around 100,000 clones, just over 90% seen once. The sequencing here drew on unstimulated CD4+ T cells sorted from spleen or lymph node cells, taken before transplant. The receptors derive from a human donor who was the organ donor for an intestinal transplant. Both conserved end residues are part of each CDR3. D genes are given only for firm matches. The size entry is marked missing in some rows and otherwise reads once, few, many or a size class.

-	TRBV6-6	-	TRBJ2-7	12	TGTGCCAGCAACGCAGGGACTTACGAGCAGTACTTC	CASNAGTYEQYF
-	TRBV9	-	TRBJ1-5	14	TGTGCCAGCAGCGTAGGGGGGACCAATCAGCCCCAGCATTTT	CASSVGGTNQPQHF
-	TRBV9	-	TRBJ2-5	13	TGTGCCAGCAGCCCTTGGCATCAAGAGACCCAGTACTTC	CASSPWHQETQYF
-	TRBV18	TRBD1	TRBJ2-2	14	TGTGCCAGCTCACCACGCGGACAGGCCGGGGAGCTGTTTTTT	CASSPRGQAGELFF
-	TRBV5-1	TRBD2	TRBJ2-5	14	TGCGCCAGCACCAGCGGGAGCACCCAAGAGACCCAGTACTTC	CASTSGSTQETQYF
-	TRBV30	-	TRBJ1-6	13	TGTGCCGGGCAGGGATCTCGAAATTCACCCCTCCACTTT	CAGQGSRNSPLHF
-	TRBV6-5	-	TRBJ2-7	13	TGTGCCAGCAGGATCCAGAGCTCCTACGAGCAGTACTTC	CASRIQSSYEQYF
once	TRBV19	TRBD1	TRBJ2-1	16	TGTGCCAGTATCTCATGGGGGGACAGGGAGGGCAATGAGCAGTTCTTC	CASISWGDREGNEQFF
-	TRBV9	TRBD2	TRBJ2-1	15	TGTGCCAGCAGCGCGGGGACTAGCGGGAGGAATGAGCAGTTCTTC	CASSAGTSGRNEQFF
-	TRBV28	-	TRBJ1-2	13	TGTGCCAGCAGTTTATCTTATACTTATGGCTACACCTTC	CASSLSYTYGYTF
-	TRBV18	TRBD1	TRBJ1-1	15	TGTGCCAGCTCCCCCGGGACAGGGGGCGGTTCTGAAGCTTTCTTT	CASSPGTGGGSEAFF
-	TRBV7-3	-	TRBJ2-5	16	TGTGCCAGCAGCTTAGGGGGGCCAGGGGCTCAAGAGACCCAGTACTTC	CASSLGGPGAQETQYF
-	TRBV19	TRBD1	TRBJ1-1	15	TGTGCCAGTAGTATCGGACAGGGGCGGGACACTGAAGCTTTCTTT	CASSIGQGRDTEAFF
-	TRBV7-2	-	TRBJ1-3	15	TGTGCCAGCAGCTTGGTGGGCAGCTCTGGAAACACCATATATTTT	CASSLVGSSGNTIYF
-	TRBV2	-	TRBJ1-2	13	TGTGCCAGCAGTGAAGACCGGACCTACGGCTACACCTTC	CASSEDRTYGYTF
-	TRBV28	TRBD1	TRBJ2-7	14	TGTGCCAGCATCCCTACAGGGGGGCCCCACGAGCAGTACTTC	CASIPTGGPHEQYF
-	TRBV6-5	-	TRBJ1-1	14	TGTGCCAGCAAGACCCTAGGGGAGAACACTGAAGCTTTCTTT	CASKTLGENTEAFF
-	TRBV27	-	TRBJ2-1	17	TGTGCCAGCAGTTTAAGGCCCCGGACAGAAGTCTACAATGAGCAGTTCTTC	CASSLRPRTEVYNEQFF
-	TRBV5-1	TRBD1	TRBJ1-5	16	TGCGCCAGCAGCTTGGCCCCGGGACAGAGCTATCAGCCCCAGCATTTT	CASSLAPGQSYQPQHF
-	TRBV7-2	-	TRBJ2-2	15	TGTGCCAGCAGCTTGGTACAGGAAGACACCGGGGAGCTGCTTTTT	CASSLVQEDTGELLF
-	TRBV30	-	TRBJ2-4	12	TGTGCCTGGGAAAGGGGGGGCAACATTCAGTACTTC	CAWERGGNIQYF
-	TRBV7-8	-	TRBJ2-5	13	TGTGCCAGCAGCTTAGGGGGGGAAGAGACCCAGTACTTC	CASSLGGEETQYF
-	TRBV2	-	TRBJ1-5	15	TGTGCCAGCAGTGAAGCGCGCAACAGGGTGCAGCCCCAGCATTTT	CASSEARNRVQPQHF
-	TRBV11-2	-	TRBJ2-7	17	TGTGCCAGCAGACTACTTCGCGGCGGGCAAAACTCCTACGAGCAGTACTTC	CASRLLRGGQNSYEQYF
-	TRBV28	-	TRBJ1-3	16	TGTGCCAGCAGTATGGGCGACAGGCCCCACGGAAACACCATATATTTT	CASSMGDRPHGNTIYF
-	TRBV28	TRBD1	TRBJ1-1	12	TGTGCCTGGGGACAGGGGAACACTGAAGCTTTCTTT	CAWGQGNTEAFF
-	TRBV6-1	-	TRBJ1-5	13	TGTGCCAGCAGTGCATATAGCAATCAGCCCCAGCATTTT	CASSAYSNQPQHF
-	TRBV7-3	TRBD2	TRBJ2-1	15	TGTGCCAGCAGCCCCACTAGCGGGAGGGCCAATGAGCAGTTCTTC	CASSPTSGRANEQFF
-	TRBV6-5	-	TRBJ1-1	11	TGTGCCAGCAGTACCAGGCTTGAAGCTTTCTTT	CASSTRLEAFF
-	TRBV6-1	-	TRBJ1-5	15	TGTGCCAGCACCAGCCGGGGTTGGGGCAATCAGCCCCAGCATTTT	CASTSRGWGNQPQHF
-	TRBV10-2	-	TRBJ2-3	12	TGCGCCAGCACAGGGACCACAGATACGCAGTATTTT	CASTGTTDTQYF
once	TRBV4-1	TRBD2	TRBJ2-3	15	TGCGCCAGCAGCCAGCGTCAGCGGGAAATCTATACGCAGTATTTT	CASSQRQREIYTQYF
-	TRBV5-4	-	TRBJ1-2	12	TGTGCCAGCAGCTTGCCCAACTATGGCTACACCTTC	CASSLPNYGYTF
-	TRBV29-1	-	TRBJ2-1	14	TGCAGCGCCGAAACCGGGTCCAACCCCAATGAGCAGTTCTTC	CSAETGSNPNEQFF
-	TRBV6-1	-	TRBJ1-2	13	TGTGCCAGCAGGTCCGATGACGCTGGTGGCTACACCTTC	CASRSDDAGGYTF
-	TRBV7-2	TRBD1	TRBJ2-7	15	TGTGCCAGCAGCTGGACCGGGACAGGGGTCGACGAGCAGTACTTC	CASSWTGTGVDEQYF
-	TRBV11-2	-	TRBJ2-1	13	TGTGCCAGCAGCCCACATACCTACAATGAGCAGTTCTTC	CASSPHTYNEQFF
-	TRBV5-1	-	TRBJ1-5	14	TGCGCCAGCAGCTTAGGGGAGCTAAATCAGCCCCAGCATTTT	CASSLGELNQPQHF
-	TRBV6-5	-	TRBJ2-3	12	TGTGCCAGCAGGGCGGACACAGATACGCAGTATTTT	CASRADTDTQYF
-	TRBV5-1	TRBD2	TRBJ2-7	15	TGCGCCAGCAGCTTACTAGCGGGACAGTCCTACGAGCAGTACTTC	CASSLLAGQSYEQYF
-	TRBV5-1	-	TRBJ2-1	16	TGCGCCAGCAGCCCGAACCGGGGGACAAGTACAAATGAGCAGTTCTTC	CASSPNRGTSTNEQFF
-	TRBV6-5	TRBD2	TRBJ2-3	15	TGTGCCAGTAACGTAGCGGGAGCGAGCACAGATACGCAGTATTTT	CASNVAGASTDTQYF
-	TRBV6-1	TRBD1	TRBJ2-7	14	TGTGCCAGCAGTGAAGCCGGACAGGGGGTAAAGCAGTACTTC	CASSEAGQGVKQYF
-	TRBV5-1	TRBD2	TRBJ2-5	13	TGCGCCAGCGGACTTAGCGGGCAAGAGACCCAGTACTTC	CASGLSGQETQYF
-	TRBV11-1	-	TRBJ1-1	15	TGTGCCAGCAGCTTAGGCGACACCCCGAACACTGAAGCTTTCTTT	CASSLGDTPNTEAFF
-	TRBV10-2	TRBD2	TRBJ2-1	15	TGCGCCAGCGGCCAGTCCGGGACTAGTGGGGGCGAGCAGTTCTTC	CASGQSGTSGGEQFF
-	TRBV2	TRBD1	TRBJ1-2	14	TGTGCCAGCAGTGCCCTCGCAGGGGGATATGGCTACACCTTC	CASSALAGGYGYTF
-	TRBV6-6	-	TRBJ1-1	13	TGTGCCAGCAGTTACTCGACGGTGACTGAAGCTTTCTTT	CASSYSTVTEAFF
-	TRBV7-9	-	TRBJ2-2	15	TGTGCCAGCAGCTTAGGACAGGTGAACACCGGGGAGCTGTTTTTT	CASSLGQVNTGELFF
-	TRBV18	-	TRBJ1-3	15	TGTGCCAGCTCACTGAACAGGGTGGAAGGAAACACCATATATTTT	CASSLNRVEGNTIYF
-	TRBV2	-	TRBJ2-3	14	TGTGCCAGCAGTGAAGATAGAAACACAGATACGCAGTATTTT	CASSEDRNTDTQYF
-	TRBV6-5	-	TRBJ1-4	14	TGTGCCAGCAGTTACTTGGGGCCCCGTGAAAAACTGTTTTTT	CASSYLGPREKLFF
-	TRBV7-8	-	TRBJ2-2	15	TGTGCCAGCAGCGAGTCAGGGGGGTTCCCCGGGGAGCTGTTTTTT	CASSESGGFPGELFF
-	TRBV11-3	TRBD2	TRBJ2-2	15	TGTGCCAGCAGCGGACTAGCGGGAGGAACCGGGGAGCTGTTTTTT	CASSGLAGGTGELFF
-	TRBV30	-	TRBJ1-1	13	TGTGCCTGGAGTATGGCCTTGAACACTGAAGCTTTCTTT	CAWSMALNTEAFF
-	TRBV18	-	TRBJ2-5	12	TGTGCCAGCTCACCACACCAAGAGACCCAGTACTTC	CASSPHQETQYF
-	TRBV29-1	TRBD1	TRBJ2-2	13	TGCAGTATGACAGGGCATAGCACCGGGGAGCTGTTTTTT	CSMTGHSTGELFF
-	TRBV18	TRBD2	TRBJ2-7	14	TGTGCCAGCTCATCTGCGGGAGTGTCCCACGAGCAGTACTTC	CASSSAGVSHEQYF
once	TRBV19	TRBD2	TRBJ2-1	15	TGTGCCAGTAGTATTATGGCTAGCGGGAGAAATGAGCAGTTCTTC	CASSIMASGRNEQFF